A selection of T cell receptor beta chains follows, all from one sample in a study of metastatic and nonmetastatic thyroid tumors. MiXCR reprocessed the PCR reads for TCRdb. The table shows thousands of clones, with less than 40% occurring only once. Sequencing used adjacent normal tissue. These receptors all stem from a female donor with papillary thyroid cancer or a benign thyroid nodule (not recorded which). Some clones in this sample may be carry-over from other donors' samples. The CDR3 runs from the conserved cysteine through the conserved F or W. A D gene is named only where the DNA matches it firmly.

CDR3 protein: CASSPRFGSYNEQFF
V gene: TRBV11-2
D gene: NA

CDR3 protein: CASGVGLIYEQYF
V gene: TRBV12-5
D gene: NA

CDR3 protein: CSASGPGARTEAFF
V gene: TRBV20-1
D gene: NA

CDR3 protein: CASSPSGATLSGNTIYF
V gene: TRBV6-1
D gene: NA

CDR3 protein: CASSYSGQVNEKLFF
V gene: TRBV6-5
D gene: NA

CDR3 protein: CASSSASSYNEQFF
V gene: TRBV5-1
D gene: NA

CDR3 protein: CASSEADRNYGYTF
V gene: TRBV6-1
D gene: NA

CDR3 protein: CSATTGRANTGELFF
V gene: TRBV20-1
D gene: NA

CDR3 protein: CASSVYLGANVLTF
V gene: TRBV9
D gene: NA

CDR3 protein: CASSLEEAGTTDTQYF
V gene: TRBV11-2
D gene: NA

CDR3 protein: CASSHAQGAYTGELFF
V gene: TRBV4-1
D gene: TRBD1

CDR3 protein: CASGGPPEKLFF
V gene: TRBV19
D gene: NA

CDR3 protein: CASSLWGSGSSYNEQFF
V gene: TRBV5-1
D gene: NA

CDR3 protein: CASSKGQGTGELFF
V gene: TRBV2
D gene: NA

CDR3 protein: CASSLYQGGTSGVYEQYF
V gene: TRBV27
D gene: TRBD2

CDR3 protein: CAISLAVSDRATEAFF
V gene: TRBV5-1
D gene: TRBD1

CDR3 protein: CASSLGVGAHEQYF
V gene: TRBV11-3
D gene: NA